A single sample gave rise to the 7 T cell receptor beta chains below, sequenced in a study of CD4 and CD8 cells across lung adenocarcinoma regions. MiXCR, run by TCRdb on the PCR reads, gives a single entry per CDR3 protein. The sample lists 18,000 or so distinct CDR3 sequences, more than 45% occurring once. Sequenced material: CD8+ T cells from the center of a lung tumor. Receptors were obtained from a female donor with lung adenocarcinoma. The CD4 and CD8 labels of this study may be unreliable.

The sample holds many counts of this clonotype. The chain links TRBV6-5 to TRBJ2-1, with a tentative D call TRBD2 (7 bases). This CDR3 contains 16 residues. The germline V gene encodes CDR1 MNHEY and CDR2 SVGAGI. With 0 bases removed from V and 4 bases from J, the gap between germline ends came to 13 bases. This CDR3 reads CASSYSRGGIYNEQFF. The CDR3 DNA follows: TGTGCCAGCAGTTACTCGAGGGGGGGAATTTACAATGAGCAGTTCTTC.

As regards this clonotype: A junction end diverges from the germline sequence, so it may reflect a read error. The genes are TRBV25-1 and TRBJ2-3; D might be TRBD2 (5 bases). Germline CDR1 is MGHDK and CDR2 is SYGVNS. This CDR3 is built from 16 residues. The CDR3 loop reads CASSERGSSGTETQYF. Written as DNA, the CDR3 is TGTGCCAGCAGTGAACGGGGTTCTTCTGGCACAGAGACGCAGTACTTT.

Of note for this clonotype: A junction end diverges from the germline sequence, so it may reflect a read error. The chain employs TRBV27 and TRBJ2-3; D might be TRBD2 (7 bases). The CDR3 covers 15 residues. Germline loops: CDR1 MNHEY, CDR2 SMNVEV (reference sequence). The DNA for the CDR3 is TGTGGCGGGGGTCTCGGGGGCGGTGACACAGATACGCAGTATTTC. This codes for CGGGLGGGDTDTQYF.

This clonotype is medium-sized in the sample. This sequence joins TRBV6-1 and TRBJ2-1; TRBD1 matches at 7 bases. CDR1 and CDR2 from the germline V gene are MNHNS and SASEGT. This CDR3 spans 15 amino acids. With 5 bases clipped from V and 3 bases from J, the junction kept 7 bases outside the gene matches. DNA of the CDR3: TGTGCCAGCAGTAGGGAACAGGGGATCTACAATGAGCAGTTCTTC. This gives the protein CASSREQGIYNEQFF.

V is TRBV27 and J is TRBJ1-1, with 7 bases fitting TRBD1. Germline CDR1 MNHEY, CDR2 SMNVEV (reference sequence). The V segment lost 4 bases and the J segment 4 bases; nucleotides outside the gene matches: 9. The CDR3 runs 15 residues. The CDR3 nucleotides read TGTGCCAGCAGTTCGTTCCTTAACAGGGGCACTGAAGCTTTCTTT. Residues: CASSSFLNRGTEAFF.

Only a few counts were recorded for this clonotype. A read error may produce the germline difference seen at one junction end. The chain uses TRBV4-2 and TRBJ2-5, with 8 positions matching TRBD1. Germline V gives CDR1 LGHNA, CDR2 YNFKEQ. The CDR3 is made up of 15 amino acids. The CDR3 reads CASSLSPGQATRLVF. The CDR3 nucleotides read TGTGCCAGCAGCCTTTCCCCGGGACAGGCCACAAGGCTGGTCTTC.

This clonotype appeared once. The rearrangement links TRBV11-3 to TRBJ2-2, with D possibly TRBD1 on 5 matching bases. Germline-derived CDR1 and CDR2 are SGHNT and YENEEA. The V gene lost 1 base and the J gene lost 10 bases, with 16 bases spanning the gap. The CDR3 runs 15 residues. CDR3 sequence: CASSLVTGPKLELFF. The DNA for the CDR3 is TGTGCCAGCAGCTTAGTCACAGGACCGAAGTTGGAGCTGTTTTTT.